This passage covers 21 T cell receptor beta chains from one sample sequenced in a study of blood T cell repertoires in COVID-19. Assay used: immunoSEQ multiplex PCR; TCRdb lists only in-frame clones, some missing. This table holds roughly 200,000 clones, approximately 79% found once. Material for sequencing was peripheral blood. Receptors originate from a man in his forties or fifties who had recovered from COVID-19.

This chain joins TRBV6-1 and TRBJ1-1; no reliable D call. The CDR3 sequence is 13 residues long. Trimming stripped 2 bases from V and 3 bases from J, with 7 bases between. Germline CDR1 and CDR2: MNHNS and SASEGT. CDR3 region: CASSELDYTEAFF. The CDR3 DNA reads TGTGCCAGCAGTGAATTAGATTACACTGAAGCTTTCTTT.

The genes are TRBV24-1 and TRBJ2-3; the D is unclear. Germline-derived CDR1 and CDR2 are KGHDR and SFDVKD. This CDR3 contains 14 residues. Trimming removed 9 bases from V and 2 bases from J, with 14 bases in between. The CDR3 here is CATCCVPNTDTQYF. DNA for the CDR3: TGTGCCACCTGCTGCGTCCCAAACACAGATACGCAGTATTTT.

This clone has a single count. The V call is TRBV15, the J call TRBJ2-1; tentatively, D is TRBD2 (7 bases). The CDR3 consists of 17 residues. The V end was cut by 1 base, the J end by 5 bases, with 18 bases between. Germline lookup yields CDR1 LNHNV and CDR2 YYDKDF (reference sequence). This CDR3 reads CATSRVPGGRGNNEQFF. The CDR3 DNA reads TGTGCCACCAGCAGAGTCCCGGGGGGCAGAGGGAACAATGAGCAGTTCTTC.

This clone occurred once. The J gene is TRBJ1-1, the V gene TRBV30; D may be TRBD1 (5 bases). The germline V gene has CDR1 GTSNPN and CDR2 SVGIG (reference sequence). The CDR3 length is 14 residues. V lost 1 base, J lost 5 bases, and 14 bases lay in between. Here the CDR3 DNA reads TGTGCCTGGAGTGAAGGAGCAGGGCGGACTGAAGCTTTCTTT. Its protein product is CAWSEGAGRTEAFF.

The chain recombines TRBV18 with TRBJ2-2; perhaps TRBD2 as D (6 bases). The germline CDR1 and CDR2 sequences are KGHSH and LQKENI. This CDR3 spans 16 amino acids. V was pared by 7 bases and J by 2 bases, with 17 bases between. The CDR3 protein is CASYRGGTRNTGELFF. The CDR3 DNA reads TGTGCCAGCTACCGGGGAGGCACACGTAACACCGGGGAGCTGTTTTTT.

On this clone: Other DNA sequences in this sample translate to the same CDR3. The chain joins TRBV28 to TRBJ2-7; the D gene is possibly TRBD1 (5 bases). This CDR3 spans 15 amino acids. V gave up 6 bases and J gave up 1 base, with 16 bases separating them. CDR1 is MDHEN, CDR2 SYDVKM, per germline. CDR3 region: CASSPPGQGSYEQYF. The CDR3 bases are TGTGCCAGCAGCCCACCCGGGCAGGGTTCCTACGAGCAGTACTTC.

This sequence joins TRBV7-2 and TRBJ1-5; no clear D. This CDR3 has 16 amino acids. Germline assignment: CDR1 SGHTA and CDR2 FQGNSA. Trimming shortened V by 1 base and J by 0 bases, and 10 bases separated the two germline ends. This CDR3 reads CASSLDISGSNQPQHF. The CDR3 nucleotides are TGTGCCAGCAGCTTAGATATTAGCGGTAGCAATCAGCCCCAGCATTTT.

V and J are TRBV6-2 or TRBV6-3 and TRBJ1-2, with TRBD1 matching over 10 bases. The germline CDR1 and CDR2 sequences are MNHEY and SVGEGT. After removal of 6 bases from V and 8 bases from J, the junction contained 15 bases not matched to a gene. The CDR3 is made up of 16 amino acids. CDR3 region: CASSELTGTGVRGYTF. Here the CDR3 DNA reads TGTGCCAGCAGCGAGTTAACCGGGACAGGGGTCCGGGGCTACACCTTC.

V usage is TRBV7-9 and J usage is TRBJ2-5; possible D gene TRBD2, 6 bases. Germline CDR1 SEHNR, CDR2 FQNEAQ (reference sequence). The CDR3 is 13 amino acids. Trimming removed 5 bases from V and 5 bases from J, with 12 bases in between. This CDR3 is CASSPLGGETQYF. In DNA form, the CDR3 reads TGTGCCAGCAGCCCACTAGGAGGGGAGACCCAGTACTTC.

The V gene is TRBV5-8, the J gene TRBJ2-1; 7 nucleotides match TRBD1. The ends lost 0 bases at V and 6 bases at J; junction bases unmatched: 9. Per the germline V gene, CDR1 is SGHTS and CDR2 is YDEGEE. CDR3 length equals 16 residues. The CDR3 spells CASSLVGTENFNEQFF. The CDR3 DNA is TGTGCCAGCAGCTTGGTAGGGACAGAGAATTTCAATGAGCAGTTCTTC.

This clone appeared a single time. The rearrangement links TRBV11-2 to TRBJ2-5, with a weak D call TRBD1 (5 bases). Germline-derived CDR1 and CDR2 are SGHAT and FQNNGV. CDR3 length: 15 residues. Trimming removed 1 base at V and 4 bases at J, with 13 bases between. CDR3 in amino acids: CASSLGRVMGETQYF. The CDR3 DNA reads TGTGCCAGCAGCTTAGGCAGGGTGATGGGAGAGACCCAGTACTTC.

V gene TRBV6-6 combines with J gene TRBJ2-7; TRBD2 matches 7 bases. J was trimmed by 4 bases and V by 7 bases; bases with no gene match: 16. Germline assignment: CDR1 MNHNY and CDR2 SVGAGI (reference sequence). The CDR3 loop spans 16 amino acids. CDR3 nucleotides: TGTGCCAGCAACCCCGTTGGTGCGGGAGTCTCTTACGAGCAGTACTTC. It is translated as CASNPVGAGVSYEQYF.

This clone was picked up many times. The chain links TRBV5-6 to TRBJ2-5, with 10 bases identical to TRBD1. CDR3 length: 15 amino acids. Germline CDR1 is SGHDT and CDR2 is YYEEEE. Losses at the gene ends were 4 bases for V and 5 bases for J; bases not matched to a gene: 8. CDR3 nucleotide sequence: TGTGCCAGCAGCCAAGACAGGGGGCCTCGGGAGACCCAGTACTTC. Its protein is CASSQDRGPRETQYF.

The chain employs TRBV27 and TRBJ2-3; the D is unclear. This CDR3 is built from 14 residues. Germline lookup yields CDR1 MNHEY and CDR2 SMNVEV (reference sequence). The ends were cut back, 7 bases at V and 2 bases at J, with 13 bases in the middle. CDR3 loop: CASKILTHTDTQYF. The CDR3 DNA reads TGTGCCAGCAAGATTCTCACACACACAGATACGCAGTATTTT.

This chain uses TRBV6-2 or TRBV6-3 with TRBJ2-1; D call uncertain. With 5 bases removed from V and 2 bases from J, the gap between germline ends came to 16 bases. Per the germline V gene, CDR1 is MNHEY and CDR2 is SVGEGT. The CDR3 covers 16 residues. CDR3 sequence reads: CASSKPPRSPYNEQFF. Written as DNA, the CDR3 is TGTGCCAGCAGTAAACCCCCTAGATCTCCCTACAATGAGCAGTTCTTC.

The chain employs TRBV29-1 and TRBJ2-3; perhaps TRBD2 as D (6 bases). Trimming removed 3 bases from V and 5 bases from J, with 12 bases in between. Germline CDR1 and CDR2: SQVTM and ANQGSEA. The CDR3 totals 13 residues. CDR3 nucleotides: TGCAGCGTTGAGGGGGGTCGAGGAGATACGCAGTATTTT. As protein: CSVEGGRGDTQYF.

Of note for this clone: Mismatch with germline at one junction end may stem from a read error. The chain has TRBV9 and TRBJ2-7; D gene uncertain. The CDR3 has 13 residues. Germline loops: CDR1 SGDLS, CDR2 YYNGEE. DNA of the CDR3: TGTGCCAGCAGCGTAGCCAGTTTCAACGAACAGTACTTC. It codes for CASSVASFNEQYF.

The V gene is TRBV4-1, the J gene TRBJ2-3; 9 nucleotides line up with TRBD2. This CDR3 is 13 amino acids long. J lost 4 bases, V lost 11 bases, and 7 bases had no gene match. The germline V gene has CDR1 MGHRA and CDR2 YSYEKL. The DNA for the CDR3 is TGCGCCGGAGCGGGAGGCCTCGCAGATACGCAGTATTTT. It encodes CAGAGGLADTQYF.

The sample holds a few counts of this clone. This chain connects TRBV12-5 to TRBJ2-1; a possible D gene is TRBD2 (5 bases). The CDR3 has 15 residues. Trimming stripped 5 bases from V and 5 bases from J, with 16 bases between. CDR1 is LGHNT, CDR2 FRNRAP, per germline. CDR3 nucleotides: TGTGCTAGTGGTCGAACTAGTTTTGGGGACAATGAGCAGTTCTTC. It is translated as CASGRTSFGDNEQFF.

The chain joins TRBV28 to TRBJ2-4, with a possible D match to TRBD1 (5 bases). V was clipped by 2 bases and J by 1 base, with 18 bases between them. The CDR3 has 18 amino acids. Germline CDR1 MDHEN, CDR2 SYDVKM. CDR3 residues: CASSLGFEGAQAKNIQYF. The CDR3 DNA is TGTGCCAGCAGTTTAGGTTTCGAAGGGGCGCAGGCCAAAAACATTCAGTACTTC.

The chain uses TRBV7-9 and TRBJ2-1; a weak D match, TRBD2 (6 bases). V lost 5 bases and J 5 bases, leaving 22 bases between the germline ends. The CDR3 is 17 residues long. Germline-derived CDR1 and CDR2 are SEHNR and FQNEAQ (reference sequence). The DNA for the CDR3 is TGTGCCAGCAGCCCGAGGTTCGGGAGCAGTCCAAACAATGAGCAGTTCTTC. Encoded protein: CASSPRFGSSPNNEQFF.